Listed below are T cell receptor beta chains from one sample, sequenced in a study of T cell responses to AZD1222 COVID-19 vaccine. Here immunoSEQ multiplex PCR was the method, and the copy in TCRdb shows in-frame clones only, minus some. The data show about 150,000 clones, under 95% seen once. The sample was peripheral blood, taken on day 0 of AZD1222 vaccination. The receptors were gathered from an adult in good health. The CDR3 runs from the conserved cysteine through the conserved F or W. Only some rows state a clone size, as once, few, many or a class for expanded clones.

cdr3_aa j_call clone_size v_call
CASSDRRDTEAFF TRBJ1-1 NA TRBV2
CASSGRDSLHF TRBJ1-6 NA TRBV18
CATSRNRNYGYTF TRBJ1-2 NA TRBV15
CASSLGPWRGELFF TRBJ2-2 NA TRBV11-3
CASSHSTLKGYSGNTIYF TRBJ1-3 NA TRBV3-1/TRBV3-2
CASSEFAGENSPLHF TRBJ1-6 NA TRBV6-1
CASSPPDNYNEQFF TRBJ2-1 NA TRBV18
CASSEADGNTGELFF TRBJ2-2 NA TRBV6-4
CASSSRDRGYAGELFF TRBJ2-2 NA TRBV5-1
CASSLALSNYGYTF TRBJ1-2 NA TRBV7-8
CASSFLTEAFF TRBJ1-1 NA TRBV12-3/TRBV12-4
CASSFGGGGQETQYF TRBJ2-5 NA TRBV13
CAITQTSGGYNEQFF TRBJ2-1 NA TRBV10-3
CAIAGTGGNYEQYF TRBJ2-7 NA TRBV10-3
CATKGGAATNEKLFF TRBJ1-4 once TRBV10-2
CASSESGSTYNEQFF TRBJ2-1 NA TRBV10-1
CAISPGGSTNEKLFF TRBJ1-4 once TRBV10-3
CASSLALGQGGNEQFF TRBJ2-1 NA TRBV7-9
CASSPLEAGEQPQHF TRBJ1-5 NA TRBV4-1
CASSFRGLSYEQYF TRBJ2-7 NA TRBV7-2